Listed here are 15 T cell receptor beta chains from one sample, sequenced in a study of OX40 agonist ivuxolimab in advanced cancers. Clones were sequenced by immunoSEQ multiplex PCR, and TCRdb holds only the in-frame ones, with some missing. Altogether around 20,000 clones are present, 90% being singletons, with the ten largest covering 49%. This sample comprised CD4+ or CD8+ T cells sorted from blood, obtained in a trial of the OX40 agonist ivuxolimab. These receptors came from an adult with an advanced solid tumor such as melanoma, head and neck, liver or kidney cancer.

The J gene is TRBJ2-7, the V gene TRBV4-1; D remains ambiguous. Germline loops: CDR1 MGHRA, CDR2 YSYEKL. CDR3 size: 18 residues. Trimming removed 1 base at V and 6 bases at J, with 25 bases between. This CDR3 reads CASSQAQPVGMVFGEQYF. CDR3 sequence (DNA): TGCGCCAGCAGCCAAGCTCAACCTGTTGGTATGGTGTTTGGCGAGCAGTACTTC.

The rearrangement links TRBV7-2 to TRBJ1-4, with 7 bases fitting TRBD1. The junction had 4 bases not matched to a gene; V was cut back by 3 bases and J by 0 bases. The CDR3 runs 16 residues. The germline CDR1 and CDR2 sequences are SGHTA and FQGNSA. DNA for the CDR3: TGTGCCAGCAGCTTGGACAGGCCCGCAACTAATGAAAAACTGTTTTTT. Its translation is CASSLDRPATNEKLFF. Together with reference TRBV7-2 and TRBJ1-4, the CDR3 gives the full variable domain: GAGVSQSPSNKVTEKGKDVELRCDPISGHTALYWYRQSLGQGLEFLIYFQGNSAPDKSGLPSDRFSAERTGGSVSTLTIQRTQQEDSAVYLCASSLDRPATNEKLFFGSGTQLSVL.

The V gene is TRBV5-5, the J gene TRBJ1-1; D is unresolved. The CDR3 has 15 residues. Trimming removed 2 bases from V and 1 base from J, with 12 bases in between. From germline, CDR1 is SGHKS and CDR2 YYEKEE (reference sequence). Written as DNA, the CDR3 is TGTGCCAGCAGCTTAATGCTGGAGAAGAACACTGAAGCTTTCTTT. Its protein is CASSLMLEKNTEAFF.

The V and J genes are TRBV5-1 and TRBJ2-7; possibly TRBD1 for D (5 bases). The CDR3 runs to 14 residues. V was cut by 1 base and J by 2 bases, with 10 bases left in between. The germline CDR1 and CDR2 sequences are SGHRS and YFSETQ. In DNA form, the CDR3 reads TGCGCCAGCAGCTTGATGGGGCGGACCTACGAGCAGTACTTC. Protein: CASSLMGRTYEQYF.

In DNA, the CDR3 is TGCAGCGTTGAAGATCCCACCGCCGCGGGAGGGTACGAGCAGTACTTC. Protein product: CSVEDPTAAGGYEQYF. The genes are TRBV29-1 and TRBJ2-7, with 9 bases matching TRBD2. The CDR3 spans 16 residues. Per the germline V gene, CDR1 is SQVTM and CDR2 is ANQGSEA. The junction had 10 bases not matched to a gene; V was cut back by 0 bases and J by 4 bases.

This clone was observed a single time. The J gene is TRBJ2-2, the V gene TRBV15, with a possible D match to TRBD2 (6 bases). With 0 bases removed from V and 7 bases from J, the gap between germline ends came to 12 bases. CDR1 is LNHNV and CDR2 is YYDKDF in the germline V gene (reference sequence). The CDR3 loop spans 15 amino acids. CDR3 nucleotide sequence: TGTGCCACCAGCAGAGATGGCGGGGTTGGCGGGGAGCTGTTTTTT. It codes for CATSRDGGVGGELFF.

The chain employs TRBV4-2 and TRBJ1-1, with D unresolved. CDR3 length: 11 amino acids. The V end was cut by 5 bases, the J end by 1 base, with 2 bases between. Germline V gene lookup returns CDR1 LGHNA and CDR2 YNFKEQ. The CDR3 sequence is CASSENTEAFF. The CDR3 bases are TGTGCCAGCAGCGAGAACACTGAAGCTTTCTTT.

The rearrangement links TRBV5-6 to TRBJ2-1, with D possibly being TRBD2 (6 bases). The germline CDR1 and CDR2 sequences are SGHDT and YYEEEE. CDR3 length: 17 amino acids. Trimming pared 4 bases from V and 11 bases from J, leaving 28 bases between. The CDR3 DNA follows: TGTGCCAGCAGCCCCCCTTGGGGTGCTAGCGCTATTACAAAGCAGTTCTTC. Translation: CASSPPWGASAITKQFF.

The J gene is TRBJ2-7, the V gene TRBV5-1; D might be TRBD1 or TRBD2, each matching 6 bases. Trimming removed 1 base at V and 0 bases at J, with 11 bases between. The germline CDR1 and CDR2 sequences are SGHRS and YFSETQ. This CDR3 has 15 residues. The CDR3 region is CASSLTGGLSYEQYF. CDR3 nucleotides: TGCGCCAGCAGCTTGACCGGGGGCCTCTCCTACGAGCAGTACTTC.

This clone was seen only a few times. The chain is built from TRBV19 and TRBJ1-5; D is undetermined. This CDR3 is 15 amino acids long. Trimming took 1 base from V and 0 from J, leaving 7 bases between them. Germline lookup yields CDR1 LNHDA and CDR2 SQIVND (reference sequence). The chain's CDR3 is CASSIGAYSNQPQHF. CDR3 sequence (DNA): TGTGCCAGTAGTATAGGAGCGTATAGCAATCAGCCCCAGCATTTT.

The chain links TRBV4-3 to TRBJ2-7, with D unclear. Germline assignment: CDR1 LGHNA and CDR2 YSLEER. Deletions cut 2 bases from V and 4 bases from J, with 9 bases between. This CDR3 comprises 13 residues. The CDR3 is CASSQRLGYEQYF. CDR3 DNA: TGCGCCAGCAGCCAACGCCTAGGGTACGAGCAGTACTTC.

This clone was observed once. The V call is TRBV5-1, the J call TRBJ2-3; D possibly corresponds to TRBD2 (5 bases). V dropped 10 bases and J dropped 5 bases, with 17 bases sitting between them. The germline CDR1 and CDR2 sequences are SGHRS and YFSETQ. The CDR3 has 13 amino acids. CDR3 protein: CAGVLAGKDTQYF. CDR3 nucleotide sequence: TGCGCCGGAGTCCTAGCCGGGAAAGATACGCAGTATTTT. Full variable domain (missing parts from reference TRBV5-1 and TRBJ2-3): KAGVTQTPRYLIKTRGQQVTLSCSPISGHRSVSWYQQTPGQGLQFLFEYFSETQRNKGNFPGRFSGRQFSNSRSEMNVSTLELGDSALYLCAGVLAGKDTQYFGPGTRLTVL.

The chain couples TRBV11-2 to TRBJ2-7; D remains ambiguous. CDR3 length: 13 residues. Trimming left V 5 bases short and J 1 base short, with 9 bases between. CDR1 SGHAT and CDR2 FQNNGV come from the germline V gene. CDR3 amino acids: CASSVGSSYEQYF. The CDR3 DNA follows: TGTGCCAGCAGCGTTGGCAGTTCCTACGAGCAGTACTTC.

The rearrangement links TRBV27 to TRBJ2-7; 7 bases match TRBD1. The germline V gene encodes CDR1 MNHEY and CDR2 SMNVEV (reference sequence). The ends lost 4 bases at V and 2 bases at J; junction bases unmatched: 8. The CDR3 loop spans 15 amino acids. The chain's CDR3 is CASSSLLQGTYEQYF. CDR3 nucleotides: TGTGCCAGCAGTTCCCTATTACAGGGGACCTACGAGCAGTACTTC.

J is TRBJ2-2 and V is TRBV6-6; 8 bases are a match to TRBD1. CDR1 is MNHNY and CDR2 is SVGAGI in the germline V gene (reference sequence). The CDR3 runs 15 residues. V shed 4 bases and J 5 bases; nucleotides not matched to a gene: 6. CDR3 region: CASSSTGAETGELFF. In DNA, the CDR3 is TGTGCCAGCAGTTCGACAGGGGCAGAAACCGGGGAGCTGTTTTTT.